A single sample is the source of the 13 T cell receptor beta chains below, sequenced in a study of pediatric ulcerative colitis (dated by TCRdb to between 2019 and 2020). During colonoscopy, one to two pinch biopsies were obtained from the rectum for research. Library construction relied on the immunoSEQ multiplex PCR assay. This immuneACCESS table, as held by TCRdb, lists in-frame sequences with V and J called but not all clones. Of the missing ones, under half trace to an unresolved V gene in checked studies; the others have no known cause. The sample contains 40,000 to 60,000 clones, about 79% of them found a single time. Of the sample, roughly 3.4% falls within the top ten clones. Sequenced: gut tissue. The receptors were sampled from a girl aged 5 to 17 with moderate ulcerative colitis.

The V call is TRBV23-1, the J call TRBJ1-3, with no clear D. TRBV23-1 is labeled an ORF, and its function is uncertain. Trimming removed 4 bases at V and 3 bases at J, with 16 bases between. This CDR3 has 16 amino acids. Here the CDR3 DNA reads TGCGCCAGCAGTCCCACCGCTTGGGTTGTTGGAAACACCATATATTTT. It codes for CASSPTAWVVGNTIYF.

The genes are TRBV9 and TRBJ1-2, with D tentatively TRBD1 (6 bases). This CDR3 is 15 amino acids long. Germline V CDR1 and CDR2: SGDLS, YYNGEE. V was cut by 1 base and J by 8 bases, with 18 bases left in between. The CDR3 region is CASSVHLGGQEGYTF. The CDR3 DNA reads as TGTGCCAGCAGCGTACACCTCGGGGGGCAAGAGGGCTACACCTTC.

The rearrangement uses TRBV10-3 and TRBJ1-2; D gene ambiguous. The germline CDR1 and CDR2 sequences are ENHRY and SYGVKD. Trimming took 6 bases from V and 0 from J, leaving 5 bases between them. This CDR3 region has 12 residues. For the CDR3, the DNA is TGTGCCATCAGACAGACTAACTATGGCTACACCTTC. Encoded protein: CAIRQTNYGYTF.

This clone was observed a handful of times. The rearrangement uses TRBV19 and TRBJ1-5, with a possible D match to TRBD1 (5 bases). The CDR3 loop spans 13 amino acids. CDR1 is LNHDA and CDR2 is SQIVND in the germline V gene (reference sequence). Trimming removed 6 bases at V and 8 bases at J, with 14 bases between. The CDR3 spells CASSRAERKPQHF. As DNA, the CDR3 is TGTGCCAGTAGCAGGGCAGAGCGTAAGCCCCAGCATTTT.

In this sample, this clone turned up once. The chain couples TRBV4-2 to TRBJ2-3, with D unresolved. V was pared by 4 bases and J by 1 base, with 12 bases between. CDR1 LGHNA and CDR2 YNFKEQ come from the germline V gene. The CDR3 consists of 15 residues. Here the CDR3 reads CASSPDGVGTDTQYF. The CDR3 DNA reads TGTGCCAGCAGCCCCGATGGCGTGGGCACAGATACGCAGTATTTT.

This clone was observed a few times. The chain employs TRBV6-1 and TRBJ2-4, with D uncertain. The V gene's germline CDR1 is MNHNS and CDR2 SASEGT. V lost 7 bases to trimming and J lost 8 bases, with 12 bases between them. CDR3 length equals 12 residues. CDR3 sequence reads: CASNLGWDIQYF. CDR3 in DNA: TGTGCCAGCAACTTGGGATGGGACATTCAGTACTTC.

The CDR3 spells CASKGLAGFSYEQYF. CDR3 sequence (DNA): TGTGCCAGCAAGGGCCTAGCGGGGTTCTCCTACGAGCAGTACTTC. This chain links TRBV6-5 with TRBJ2-7; 9 positions match TRBD2. CDR1 is MNHEY and CDR2 is SVGAGI in the germline V gene. The CDR3 spans 15 residues. After removal of 7 bases from V and 0 bases from J, the junction contained 7 bases not matched to a gene.

The chain carries TRBV19 and TRBJ1-6; 8 positions match TRBD1. The CDR3 totals 13 residues. From germline, CDR1 is LNHDA and CDR2 SQIVND (reference sequence). V lost 10 bases to trimming and J lost 11 bases; unmatched junction nucleotides: 10. In nucleotides, the CDR3 is TGTGCCACCTCCCGGGGACAGGTTGCACCCCTCCACTTT. This gives the protein CATSRGQVAPLHF.

The chain is built from TRBV7-8 and TRBJ1-5; D is unresolved. Germline V CDR1 and CDR2: SGHVS, FQNEAQ. V was shortened by 2 bases and J by 7 bases, with 12 bases between the two germline ends. CDR3 size: 14 residues. The CDR3 bases are TGTGCCAGCAGCTTAACGGCCCAAAGACAGCCCCAGCATTTT. It is translated as CASSLTAQRQPQHF.

The V call is TRBV6-6, the J call TRBJ2-3; D is ambiguous. This CDR3 is built from 12 residues. Germline CDR1 and CDR2: MNHNY and SVGAGI (reference sequence). V gave up 0 bases and J gave up 10 bases, with 8 bases separating them. As DNA, the CDR3 is TGTGCCAGCAGTTACTCTGGAGTTGCGCAGTATTTT. Translated, it gives CASSYSGVAQYF.

The chain employs TRBV30 and TRBJ2-7; D ambiguous. Germline CDR1 is GTSNPN and CDR2 is SVGIG (reference sequence). This CDR3 contains 12 residues. The ends were cut back, 3 bases at V and 6 bases at J, with 12 bases in the middle. The CDR3 sequence: CAWSVKLGEQYF. Here the CDR3 DNA reads TGTGCCTGGAGCGTCAAACTCGGCGAGCAGTACTTC.

The chain has TRBV4-1 and TRBJ1-2, with D hard to call. Germline V gives CDR1 MGHRA, CDR2 YSYEKL. Trimming removed 4 bases at V and 4 bases at J, with 22 bases between. This CDR3 is built from 17 residues. DNA of the CDR3: TGCGCCAGCAGCCTATTTTTGGGAGACAACCTTGGCTATGGCTACACCTTC. Encoded protein: CASSLFLGDNLGYGYTF.

The chain is built from TRBV27 and TRBJ1-5, with 10 bases identical to TRBD1. The CDR3 runs to 15 residues. J was trimmed by 4 bases and V by 4 bases; bases with no gene match: 4. From germline, CDR1 is MNHEY and CDR2 SMNVEV (reference sequence). CDR3 DNA: TGTGCCAGCAGTTCAGGACAGGGGGAAAATCAGCCCCAGCATTTT. It translates to CASSSGQGENQPQHF.